The 27 T cell receptor beta chains reported below all come from one sample, sequenced in a study of T cell clonotyping in hematopoietic cell transplantation. Sequenced by immunoSEQ multiplex PCR; TCRdb stores in-frame clones only, minus some. The sample shows some 5,800 clones, 90% to 95% of them seen only once. The sample here was peripheral blood mononuclear cells, taken 100 days after allogeneic stem cell transplant. The receptors shown here come from a female patient between 50 and 60 years old who had an allogeneic stem cell transplant from an unrelated donor, so T cells may come from the graft donor. Some clones in this sample may be carry-over from other donors' samples.

Concerning this clone itself: Mismatch with germline at one junction end may stem from a read error. The chain uses TRBV20-1 and TRBJ2-5, with TRBD2 as a possible D gene (5 bases). The CDR3 extends over 8 amino acids. Germline CDR1 is DFQATT and CDR2 is SNEGSKA (reference sequence). CDR3: CSPSPTYF. CDR3 bases: TGCAGTCCTAGCCCCACATACTTC.

This chain uses TRBV25-1 with TRBJ1-6; 7 nucleotides align to TRBD1. The junction had 6 bases not matched to a gene; V was cut back by 3 bases and J by 7 bases. From germline, CDR1 is MGHDK and CDR2 SYGVNS. This CDR3 is built from 15 residues. CDR3 amino acids: CASSDTGTANSPLHF. CDR3 DNA: TGTGCCAGCAGTGATACTGGGACAGCCAATTCACCCCTCCACTTT.

V is TRBV7-6 and J is TRBJ2-7; 7 nucleotides agree with TRBD1. Germline-derived CDR1 and CDR2 are SGHVS and FNYEAQ. CDR3 length equals 15 residues. V trimming: 0 bases; J trimming: 1 base; junction bases outside the gene matches: 3. The CDR3 DNA is TGTGCCAGCAGCTTAGCTCTGGGACAGTCCTACGAGCAGTACTTC. Translating gives CASSLALGQSYEQYF. Together with reference TRBV7-6 and TRBJ2-7, the CDR3 gives the full variable domain: GAGVSQSPRYKVTKRGQDVALRCDPISGHVSLYWYRQALGQGPEFLTYFNYEAQQDKSGLPNDRFSAERPEGSISTLTIQRTEQRDSAMYRCASSLALGQSYEQYFGPGTRLTVT.

J is TRBJ1-1 and V is TRBV4-1; 9 nucleotides line up with TRBD1. The CDR3 totals 15 residues. Trimming cost V 3 bases and J 5 bases; bases outside gene matches: 7. The germline CDR1 and CDR2 sequences are MGHRA and YSYEKL. The CDR3 is CASSHRGQGRTEAFF. CDR3 DNA sequence: TGCGCCAGCAGCCATCGGGGACAGGGAAGGACTGAAGCTTTCTTT.

V gene TRBV29-1 combines with J gene TRBJ1-2; no clear D gene. There are 11 residues in the CDR3. V shed 3 bases and J shed 4 bases, with 6 bases lying between them. From germline, CDR1 is SQVTM and CDR2 ANQGSEA. CDR3 nucleotide sequence: TGCAGCGTTGAGCTAGGCTATGGCTACACCTTC. Translated: CSVELGYGYTF.

The chain couples TRBV9 to TRBJ1-2, with TRBD1 as a possible D gene (5 bases). The V gene lost 2 bases and the J gene lost 5 bases, with 10 bases spanning the gap. The CDR3 runs 13 residues. The germline V gene encodes CDR1 SGDLS and CDR2 YYNGEE. The chain's CDR3 is CASSVPGRYGYTF. The DNA of the CDR3 is TGTGCCAGCAGCGTCCCAGGGAGATATGGCTACACCTTC. Together with reference TRBV9 and TRBJ1-2, the CDR3 gives the full variable domain: DSGVTQTPKHLITATGQRVTLRCSPRSGDLSVYWYQQSLDQGLQFLIQYYNGEERAKGNILERFSAQQFPDLHSELNLSSLELGDSALYFCASSVPGRYGYTFGSGTRLTVV.

The chain recombines TRBV9 with TRBJ2-7, with TRBD1 matching over 9 bases. This CDR3 region has 15 residues. The V and J ends lost 4 bases and 6 bases, in that order; junction bases with no gene match: 11. Germline V CDR1 and CDR2: SGDLS, YYNGEE. The CDR3 nucleotides are TGTGCCAGCAGCCCCGCAGACAGGGGGAGTTCCGAGCAGTACTTC. This gives the protein CASSPADRGSSEQYF.

This chain joins TRBV13 and TRBJ2-6; no clear D gene. Trimming pared 5 bases from V and 5 bases from J, leaving 10 bases between. This CDR3 has 14 amino acids. CDR1 and CDR2 (germline): PRHDT, FYEKMQ (reference sequence). CDR3 in DNA: TGTGCCAGCAGCGATTCGTCGAGGGCCAACGTCCTGACTTTC. It translates to CASSDSSRANVLTF.

J is TRBJ2-4 and V is TRBV6-1; the D is unclear. V was pared by 3 bases and J by 1 base, with 10 bases between. The CDR3 contains 15 residues. Germline V gene sequence: CDR1 MNHNS, CDR2 SASEGT. This chain's CDR3 is CASSESQSAKNIQYF. In DNA form, the CDR3 reads TGTGCCAGCAGTGAGAGTCAGTCGGCCAAAAACATTCAGTACTTC.

The rearrangement joins TRBV4-1 to TRBJ1-6; D ambiguous. This CDR3 is built from 17 residues. Germline CDR1 and CDR2: MGHRA and YSYEKL. V lost 0 bases and J lost 4, with 13 bases in between. CDR3 bases: TGCGCCAGCAGCCAAGAAGTCAACAGCCGATATAATTCACCCCTCCACTTT. Translation: CASSQEVNSRYNSPLHF.

This chain joins TRBV7-6 and TRBJ2-2; D is unresolved. The germline gives CDR1 SGHVS, CDR2 FNYEAQ. CDR3 length: 15 amino acids. Trimming pared 3 bases from V and 6 bases from J, leaving 14 bases between. CDR3: CASSFMGSGSGELFF. CDR3 bases: TGTGCCAGCAGCTTTATGGGTTCGGGTTCCGGGGAGCTGTTTTTT.

A single count supports this clone. Only one base separates this from a far larger clonotype, so it likely reflects a read error. The same CDR3 also results from other DNA sequences found in this sample. The CDR3 protein is CASSLSSYEQYF. DNA for the CDR3: TGTGCCAGCAGCTTGTCTTCCTACGAGCAGTACTTC. The rearrangement joins TRBV11-1 to TRBJ2-7; D is unclear. Germline V CDR1 and CDR2: SGHAT, FQDESV (reference sequence). There are 12 residues in the CDR3. Trimming removed 3 bases from V and 1 base from J, with 4 bases in between. The full variable domain, rest sourced from reference TRBV11-1 and TRBJ2-7, is EAEVAQSPRYKITEKSQAVAFWCDPISGHATLYWYRQILGQGPELLVQFQDESVVDDSQLPKDRFSAERLKGVDSTLKIQPAELGDSAMYLCASSLSSYEQYFGPGTRLTVT.

J is TRBJ2-7 and V is TRBV29-1; D not resolved. Trimming left V 6 bases short and J 6 bases short, with 15 bases between. CDR1 is SQVTM and CDR2 is ANQGSEA in the germline V gene. CDR3 length: 12 residues. In DNA, the CDR3 is TGCAGCGTAGGAAGAAATGGGCGCGAGCAGTACTTC. Protein sequence: CSVGRNGREQYF.

The J gene is TRBJ2-7, the V gene TRBV5-6; no reliable D call. This CDR3 spans 15 amino acids. V lost 0 bases and J 2 bases, leaving 12 bases between the germline ends. Germline-derived CDR1 and CDR2 are SGHDT and YYEEEE. The CDR3 is CASSLAVTVTYEQYF. For the CDR3, the DNA is TGTGCCAGCAGCTTGGCGGTCACCGTGACCTACGAGCAGTACTTC.

This clone has a single count. The rearrangement links TRBV7-6 to TRBJ2-3; D gene unclear. CDR1 and CDR2 from the germline V gene are SGHVS and FNYEAQ. Trimming pared 5 bases from V and 0 bases from J, leaving 15 bases between. The CDR3 has 16 amino acids. In nucleotides, the CDR3 is TGTGCCAGCAGCCCCCGCACCGGTGCTAGCACAGATACGCAGTATTTT. Its protein is CASSPRTGASTDTQYF.

V gene TRBV27 combines with J gene TRBJ2-4, with 9 bases identical to TRBD2. V shed 3 bases, J shed 8 bases, and the junction held 8 bases outside the gene matches. Germline V gene lookup returns CDR1 MNHEY and CDR2 SMNVEV (reference sequence). The CDR3 runs to 15 residues. The CDR3 DNA reads TGTGCCAGCAGTTTTGGGACTAGCAGGTGGGACATTCAGTACTTC. This gives the protein CASSFGTSRWDIQYF.

This clone was observed a single time. The rearrangement links TRBV29-1 to TRBJ2-7, with D hard to call. CDR1 is SQVTM, CDR2 ANQGSEA, per germline. This CDR3 contains 15 residues. V lost 1 base, J lost 5 bases, and 18 bases lay in between. In DNA form, the CDR3 reads TGCAGCGTTGAAGGCCCGGGCATGGGGTTTAACGAGCAGTACTTC. This encodes CSVEGPGMGFNEQYF.

This chain connects TRBV6-4 to TRBJ1-2, with D unresolved. The CDR3 consists of 14 residues. CDR1 and CDR2 from the germline V gene are MRHNA and SNTAGT. V was pared by 3 bases and J by 4 bases, with 12 bases between. The CDR3 coding sequence is TGTGCCAGCAGTGATGACGGAGCCGCCTATGGCTACACCTTC. Amino acids: CASSDDGAAYGYTF.

This clone showed up just a few times. The chain combines TRBV7-3 with TRBJ1-2, with 7 positions matching TRBD1. Unmatched junction bases numbered 5, after V lost 3 bases and J lost 4 bases. Looked up from germline, CDR1 is SGHTA and CDR2 is FQGTGA. The CDR3 extends over 14 amino acids. The CDR3: CASSFSGDSYGYTF. The CDR3 coding sequence is TGTGCCAGCAGCTTCAGTGGGGACAGCTATGGCTACACCTTC.

The chain has TRBV5-6 and TRBJ1-1, with 9 bases lining up with TRBD1. Germline V gene lookup returns CDR1 SGHDT and CDR2 YYEEEE. This CDR3 region has 12 residues. After removal of 4 bases from V and 8 bases from J, the junction contained 3 bases not matched to a gene. CDR3 sequence reads: CASSLDRGEAFF. DNA for the CDR3: TGTGCCAGCAGCCTCGACAGGGGGGAAGCTTTCTTT.

The chain couples TRBV27 to TRBJ1-1; D remains ambiguous. The V end was cut by 3 bases, the J end by 7 bases, with 9 bases between. The CDR3 is 12 amino acids. The germline gives CDR1 MNHEY, CDR2 SMNVEV (reference sequence). The CDR3 region is CASSLKGGEAFF. The CDR3 coding sequence is TGTGCCAGCAGTTTGAAGGGTGGTGAAGCTTTCTTT.

V usage is TRBV19 and J usage is TRBJ1-5; 10 nucleotides align to TRBD1. Germline CDR1 is LNHDA and CDR2 is SQIVND (reference sequence). V trimming: 7 bases; J trimming: 4 bases; junction bases outside the gene matches: 7. The CDR3 consists of 15 residues. DNA of the CDR3: TGTGCCAGTATCATGGGGACAGGGGTTAATCAGCCCCAGCATTTT. The encoded protein is CASIMGTGVNQPQHF.

This clone was observed once. The V gene is TRBV10-3, the J gene TRBJ1-5; D is perhaps TRBD1 (5 bases). V was shortened by 3 bases and J by 2 bases, with 8 bases between the two germline ends. The CDR3 covers 14 residues. Germline V gives CDR1 ENHRY, CDR2 SYGVKD. The CDR3 DNA sequence: TGTGCCATCAGTGATCGAGGGGGCAATCAGCCCCAGCATTTT. It is translated as CAISDRGGNQPQHF.

The chain carries TRBV11-2 and TRBJ1-1, with a weak D call TRBD1 (5 bases). V was cut by 1 base and J by 4 bases, with 16 bases left in between. Germline CDR1 SGHAT, CDR2 FQNNGV. This CDR3 has 16 amino acids. The CDR3 sequence is CASSLAGTRAGTEAFF. The CDR3 bases are TGTGCCAGCAGCTTAGCAGGGACCCGTGCGGGCACTGAAGCTTTCTTT.

The gene calls are TRBV30 and TRBJ2-7; D is perhaps TRBD1 (5 bases). CDR1 and CDR2 from the germline V gene are GTSNPN and SVGIG (reference sequence). The length of the CDR3 is 13 residues. V lost 2 bases and J lost 6, with 14 bases in between. The CDR3 is CAWSSQGYGEQYF. The CDR3 coding sequence is TGTGCCTGGAGTAGCCAGGGCTATGGCGAGCAGTACTTC.

The rearrangement uses TRBV6-5 and TRBJ1-1; tentatively, D is TRBD1 (6 bases). Per germline, CDR1 MNHEY and CDR2 SVGAGI. The CDR3 runs 14 residues. Trimming took off 5 bases at V and 1 base at J, with 11 bases between the two ends. The CDR3 coding sequence is TGTGCCAGCAGTCCTCTCAGGGGGAACACTGAAGCTTTCTTT. Translated: CASSPLRGNTEAFF.

This clone showed up just once. This sequence joins TRBV6-5 and TRBJ1-1; 8 positions agree with TRBD1. The CDR3 loop spans 13 amino acids. Germline V gives CDR1 MNHEY, CDR2 SVGAGI. V was pared by 6 bases and J by 5 bases, with 5 bases of the junction left unmatched. CDR3 DNA sequence: TGTGCCAGCAGCAGGGGGCGCGGAACTGAAGCTTTCTTT. This sequence encodes CASSRGRGTEAFF.